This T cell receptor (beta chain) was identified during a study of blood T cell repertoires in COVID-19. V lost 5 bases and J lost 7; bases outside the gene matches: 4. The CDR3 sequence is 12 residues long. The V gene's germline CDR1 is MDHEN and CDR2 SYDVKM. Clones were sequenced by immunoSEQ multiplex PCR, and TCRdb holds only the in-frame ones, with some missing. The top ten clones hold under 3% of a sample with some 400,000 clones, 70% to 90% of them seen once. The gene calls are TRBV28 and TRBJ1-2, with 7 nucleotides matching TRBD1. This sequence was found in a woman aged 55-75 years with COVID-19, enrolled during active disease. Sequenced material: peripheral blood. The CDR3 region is CASSPQGGGYTF. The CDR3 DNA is TGTGCCAGCAGTCCCCAGGGGGGTGGCTACACCTTC.